This T cell receptor (beta chain) was captured in a study of CXCR3-negative and CXCR3-positive naive CD8 T cells (dated by TCRdb to the late 2010s). A note on the overall study: In total, about 135 million TRB reads were obtained, or roughly 1.5 +/- 0.3 million reads per library. The diversity and physicochemical repertoire analyses included around 10 donors pooled from two independent experiments. For the TRBV-TRBJ cluster analysis, the naive subsets came from roughly 5 donors, while the memory cells came from 3 donors. The research as a whole found: Repertoire diversity was comparably high in both naive subsets but much lower in memory CD8+ T cells. Because surface CD5, which is linked to self-reactivity in mice, was comparable between the naive subsets, TCR interaction strength was also inferred from the physicochemical properties of TRB CDR3s. Similar TRBV-TRBJ usage was shown by naive CXCR3-negative and CXCR3-positive cells from the same donor, whereas distinct patterns were shown by memory cells. Freshly isolated PBMCs were used for most assays because CXCR3 expression partially decreased after cryopreservation.

The CDR3 contains 15 residues, cysteine and phenylalanine counted. DNA is not recorded here. CDR1 and CDR2, looked up from the germline V gene, are SGHRS and YFSETQ. For every CD8+ T cell subset, over 250,000 cells were flow-sorted straight into RLT lysis buffer, and each subset was sorted in triplicate. Peripheral blood mononuclear cells were isolated from buffy coats by standard density gradient centrifugation. Total RNA was extracted from sorted cells with an RNeasy Mini Kit. In the case of this clonotype: Its target antigen remains unknown.

Data came from a NextSeq 550. The Human TCR Profiling Kit (MiLaboratory) was used to make UMI-labeled 5' RACE TRB cDNA libraries. cDNA synthesis used the entire amount of extracted RNA, and PCR amplification then used the entire amount of cDNA produced. Libraries were prepared in parallel with an identical number of PCR cycles. Regarding the original processing steps: MIGEC and MiXCR extracted about 50,000 +/- 10,000 unique UMI-labeled TRB cDNA molecules per library, requiring at least two reads per UMI. An average of around 40,000 +/- 10,000 functional in-frame TRB CDR3 nucleotide clonotypes without stop codons was found per library. After downsampling to 5000 UMI-labeled TRB molecules per sample, diversity metrics such as normalized Shannon-Wiener and Chao1 were calculated in VDJtools. For the central five CDR3 residues, VDJtools calculated physicochemical properties weighted by clonotype size, namely interaction energy, strength, volume and Kidera factor 4. After reprocessing by TCRdb, each CDR3 protein sequence is one entry, and no DNA is given. TCRdb's processing, not the authors', yielded these V and J calls. This sample's records show some 40,000 distinct CDR3 sequences. The ten top clones hold about 14% of the sample.

Sequenced input: memory CD8+ T cells from blood. The sample's cell subset or site label, decoded: conventional CD8+ memory T cells (TMEM), sorted as controls. The V and J genes are TRBV5-1 and TRBJ2-1. The sequence was obtained from a human donor in good health. Some clones in this sample may be carry-over from other donors' samples. CDR3 loop: CASSLEGSSYNEQFF.